The rows below give T cell receptor beta chains drawn from one sample of a study of shared clonotypes between healthy human individuals. Method: immunoSEQ multiplex PCR; TCRdb's copy keeps in-frame clones and lacks some. The repertoire consists of fewer than 2.5 million clones, with 90% to 95% occurring once and the leading ten covering 0.35% to 0.45%. The sequencing input was naive CD4+ T cells from PBMCs. Receptors were obtained from a man between 18 and 29 years old in good health. Some clones in this sample may be carry-over from other donors' samples. The CDR3 runs from the conserved cysteine through the conserved F or W. For some rows the clone size is stated as once, few or many, or as a class when expanded; others skip it.

v_gene,len,abundance,j_gene,CDR3aa
TRBV7-2,14,-,TRBJ2-2,CASRRDWVSGELFF
TRBV20-1,11,-,TRBJ2-3,CSAGTSGEQYF
TRBV27,15,-,TRBJ1-4,CASSFGRQAGEKLFF
TRBV2,13,-,TRBJ2-1,CASSGDSPGEQFF
TRBV4-3,14,-,TRBJ2-4,CASSQDGQGSVQYF
TRBV6-5,15,-,TRBJ2-1,CASTDGANLDNEQFF
TRBV11-2,13,-,TRBJ2-5,CASSSGTLETQYF
TRBV11-2,15,-,TRBJ2-7,CASSLDRTAPYEQYF
TRBV27,14,few,TRBJ2-7,CASSLRDGPYEQYF
TRBV11-2,16,-,TRBJ1-6,CASSLAGQGAGSPLHF
TRBV5-1,13,-,TRBJ1-1,CASSIGQGVEAFF
TRBV27,14,-,TRBJ1-2,CASSLSRGGYGYTF
TRBV7-9,15,-,TRBJ2-7,CASSNLAGVTYEQYF
TRBV11-2,13,-,TRBJ1-2,CASTFRVDYGYTF
TRBV6-6,14,-,TRBJ1-2,CASRTGQAFGGYTF
TRBV7-8,11,-,TRBJ2-3,CASRGGTIKYF
TRBV4-2,15,-,TRBJ2-3,CASSQDRRQGDTQYF
TRBV4-3,16,once,TRBJ1-2,CASSQDTRPGNYGYTF
TRBV6-1,15,-,TRBJ2-5,CASRRIRGRVGTQYF
TRBV28,16,-,TRBJ2-7,CASRSLAGASSYEQYF
TRBV7-9,15,-,TRBJ1-5,CASSPGPASNQPQHF
TRBV14,13,-,TRBJ1-2,CASSQGLSGGYTF
TRBV30,15,-,TRBJ2-5,CAWRAGTTIQETQYF
TRBV9,15,-,TRBJ1-2,CASSNRGQPNYGYTF
TRBV7-3,16,-,TRBJ2-2,CASSFGGTGITGELFF
TRBV10-3,12,-,TRBJ2-3,CAISEFTDTQYF
TRBV5-1,15,-,TRBJ2-5,CASSTQGGSQETQYF
TRBV9,13,-,TRBJ2-3,CASSPIPTDTQYF
TRBV9,16,-,TRBJ2-5,CASSVGASGSAETQYF
TRBV28,18,-,TRBJ2-3,CASSPRTGPRHNTDTQYF
TRBV28,13,-,TRBJ2-1,CASSQRSYNEQFF
TRBV9,16,-,TRBJ1-1,CASSFDLGADDTEAFF
TRBV16,13,few,TRBJ2-2,CASSPGTFGELFF
TRBV11-3,15,once,TRBJ2-1,CASSLGLAGNNEQFF
TRBV28,14,-,TRBJ2-5,CASSSSRVGETQYF
TRBV18,15,-,TRBJ1-5,CASSLQGASNQPQHF
TRBV5-5,16,-,TRBJ1-1,CASSSSPRATGTEAFF
TRBV6-5,14,-,TRBJ2-7,CASSYVSGGYEQYF
TRBV16,14,-,TRBJ2-3,CASSQDSITDTQYF
TRBV7-3,11,few,TRBJ1-2,CASSQGEGYTF
TRBV2,16,-,TRBJ2-7,CASSEPLGRSTYEQYF
TRBV28,13,-,TRBJ2-7,CASTFGLAGEQYF
TRBV5-4,14,-,TRBJ2-3,CASSLWGNTDTQYF
TRBV29-1,10,-,TRBJ1-1,CSAGNTEAFF
TRBV9,11,-,TRBJ1-2,CASSVGHGYTF
TRBV27,14,-,TRBJ2-5,CASSADRVQETQYF
TRBV6-5,12,-,TRBJ1-1,CASSNRQGKAFF